This T cell receptor beta chain was sequenced during a study of neoadjuvant anti-PD-1 for oral cavity cancer. About the study: Patients without progression got a fourth dose around day 43.

Time point specified: after neoadjuvant nivolumab, at surgical resection. Patients were newly diagnosed with stage II-IVA oral cavity squamous cell carcinoma without prior systemic or radiation treatment. No culture or expansion preceded analysis of these blood cells. V was pared by 7 bases and J by 2 bases, with 7 bases between. Germline values: CDR1 MNHNY, CDR2 SVGAGI (reference sequence). This CDR3 is 12 amino acids long. A single count supports this clone. The antigen remains undetermined. Study-wide results and caveats: Treg/Th17 ratio rose with pretreatment blood and fell with post-treatment tumor TCRbeta clonality.

Some clones are missing from TCRdb's copy, which holds only in-frame ones; the method was immunoSEQ multiplex PCR. This table holds under 15,000 clones, 60% to 80% found once. The starting material was PBMCs, obtained after nivolumab (anti-PD-1) treatment. The source of this sequence is a person between 35 and 79 years old with oral cavity squamous cell carcinoma. The J gene is TRBJ2-3, the V gene TRBV6-6, with D uncertain. The CDR3 protein is CASTMNTDTQYF. Written as DNA, the CDR3 is TGTGCCAGCACCATGAACACAGATACGCAGTATTTT.